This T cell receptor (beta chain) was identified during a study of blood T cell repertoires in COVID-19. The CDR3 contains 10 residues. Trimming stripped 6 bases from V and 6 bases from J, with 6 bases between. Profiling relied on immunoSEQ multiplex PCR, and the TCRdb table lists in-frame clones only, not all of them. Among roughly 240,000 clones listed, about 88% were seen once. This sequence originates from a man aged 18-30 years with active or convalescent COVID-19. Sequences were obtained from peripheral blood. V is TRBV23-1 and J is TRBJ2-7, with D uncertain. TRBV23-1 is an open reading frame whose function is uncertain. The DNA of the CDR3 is TGCGCCAGCAGGAATAGCGAGCAGTACTTC. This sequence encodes CASRNSEQYF.